Listed below are T cell receptor beta chains from one sample, sequenced in a study of T cells in Graves' hyperthyroidism and ophthalmopathy. TCRdb fed the multiplex PCR reads into MiXCR, producing one record per CDR3 protein. The sample records fewer than 650,000 distinct CDR3 sequences, approximately 15% being singletons. The specimen was blood. The receptors shown here come from a woman aged 18 to 35 with Graves' ophthalmopathy. Each CDR3 is given with its conserved first and last residue. Each record gives: D gene, clone size, J gene, V gene, CDR3 DNA, CDR3 protein. D genes are given only for firm matches. Clone size appears in some rows only: once, few, many, or a class for an expanded clone.

d_gene: .
abundance: many
j_gene: TRBJ2-3
v_gene: TRBV12-3/TRBV12-4
CDR3nt: TGTGCCAGCCCTCGCTGGACGGCTAGAGATACGCAGTATTTT
CDR3aa: CASPRWTARDTQYF

d_gene: .
abundance: many
j_gene: TRBJ1-5
v_gene: TRBV18
CDR3nt: TGTGCCAGCTCACCCGCTGTAGGTAATCAGCCCCAGCATTTT
CDR3aa: CASSPAVGNQPQHF

d_gene: TRBD2
abundance: few
j_gene: TRBJ2-7
v_gene: TRBV27
CDR3nt: TGTGCCAGCAGTCCCTGGGGGGGCTCCTACGAGCAGTACTTC
CDR3aa: CASSPWGGSYEQYF

d_gene: .
abundance: few
j_gene: TRBJ2-3
v_gene: TRBV10-2
CDR3nt: TGCGCCAGCAGTGAGTCAGACTCTTATACGCAGTATTTT
CDR3aa: CASSESDSYTQYF

d_gene: .
abundance: .
j_gene: TRBJ2-1
v_gene: TRBV3-1
CDR3nt: TGTGCCAGCAGCCATATGCGGGCCTCCTACAATGAGCAGTTCTTC
CDR3aa: CASSHMRASYNEQFF

d_gene: TRBD2
abundance: many
j_gene: TRBJ2-2
v_gene: TRBV18
CDR3nt: TGTGCCAGCTCACCACCTAGCGGGAGCACCGGGGAGCTGTTTTTT
CDR3aa: CASSPPSGSTGELFF

d_gene: TRBD1
abundance: many
j_gene: TRBJ2-7
v_gene: TRBV7-3
CDR3nt: TGTGCCAGCAGCTTAGGACAGGGGCCTCCCTACGAGCAGTACTTC
CDR3aa: CASSLGQGPPYEQYF

d_gene: .
abundance: many
j_gene: TRBJ2-6
v_gene: TRBV2
CDR3nt: TGTGCCAGCAGTCTGGAGGGCCGCTCTGGGGCCAACGTCCTGACTTTC
CDR3aa: CASSLEGRSGANVLTF

d_gene: .
abundance: many
j_gene: TRBJ2-5
v_gene: TRBV7-9
CDR3nt: TGTGCCAGCAGCCTAGACAGACTCGGAGAGACCCAGTACTTC
CDR3aa: CASSLDRLGETQYF

d_gene: TRBD1
abundance: .
j_gene: TRBJ2-1
v_gene: TRBV28
CDR3nt: TGTGCCAGCAGTGCCCGGGACAGGGCCTACAATGAGCAGTTCTTC
CDR3aa: CASSARDRAYNEQFF

d_gene: TRBD1
abundance: .
j_gene: TRBJ2-1
v_gene: TRBV19
CDR3nt: TGTGCCAGTAGTGGGCCGGTGGGACAGGACTACAATGAGCAGTTCTTC
CDR3aa: CASSGPVGQDYNEQFF

d_gene: .
abundance: many
j_gene: TRBJ1-5
v_gene: TRBV20-1
CDR3nt: TGCAGTGCTAGGCCGTGGGGGCTGGAGCAGCCCCAGCATTTT
CDR3aa: CSARPWGLEQPQHF

d_gene: .
abundance: .
j_gene: TRBJ2-3
v_gene: TRBV24-1
CDR3nt: TGTGCCACCGAAGACCGGGACAGCACAGATACGCAGTATTTT
CDR3aa: CATEDRDSTDTQYF

d_gene: TRBD1
abundance: .
j_gene: TRBJ2-7
v_gene: TRBV7-9
CDR3nt: TGTGCCAGCAGCTTAGCGGGACAGGGGATAGCCTACGAGCAGTACTTC
CDR3aa: CASSLAGQGIAYEQYF

d_gene: .
abundance: few
j_gene: TRBJ1-6
v_gene: TRBV9
CDR3nt: TGTGCCAGCAGCCCCGAGGGAGGGGCGCGGGATTCACCCCTCCACTTT
CDR3aa: CASSPEGGARDSPLHF

d_gene: .
abundance: many
j_gene: TRBJ2-5
v_gene: TRBV2
CDR3nt: TGTGCCAGCAGTGTTGCCGAGACCCAGTACTTC
CDR3aa: CASSVAETQYF

d_gene: TRBD2
abundance: many
j_gene: TRBJ2-7
v_gene: TRBV12-3/TRBV12-4
CDR3nt: TGTGCCAGCAGTCGCCGCGGACTAGCGCAAACCTACGAGCAGTACTTC
CDR3aa: CASSRRGLAQTYEQYF

d_gene: .
abundance: few
j_gene: TRBJ2-3
v_gene: TRBV7-9
CDR3nt: TGTGCCAGTCTTCCTGGAGGAGTGACAGATACGCAGTATTTT
CDR3aa: CASLPGGVTDTQYF

d_gene: .
abundance: many
j_gene: TRBJ2-5
v_gene: TRBV9
CDR3nt: TGTGCCAGCAGTGCGGCGGGATGGGAAGAGACCCAGTACTTC
CDR3aa: CASSAAGWEETQYF

d_gene: TRBD2
abundance: many
j_gene: TRBJ2-3
v_gene: TRBV18
CDR3nt: TGTGCCAGCTCACCTCCGGGACTAGGGGCAGATACGCAGTATTTT
CDR3aa: CASSPPGLGADTQYF

d_gene: .
abundance: few
j_gene: TRBJ1-5
v_gene: TRBV27
CDR3nt: TGTGCCAGCAGTTTATCCTCGTGGCAGAGTAGCAATCGGCCCCAGCATTTT
CDR3aa: CASSLSSWQSSNRPQHF

d_gene: TRBD2
abundance: many
j_gene: TRBJ2-1
v_gene: TRBV27
CDR3nt: TGTGCCAGCAGTTTATGGGGGGGTAGGTCCTACAATGAGCAGTTCTTC
CDR3aa: CASSLWGGRSYNEQFF

d_gene: TRBD2
abundance: .
j_gene: TRBJ2-7
v_gene: TRBV6-1
CDR3nt: TGTGCCAGCAGTCCCGGGACTAGCGGGAGAGTGAACGAGCAGTACTTC
CDR3aa: CASSPGTSGRVNEQYF

d_gene: TRBD2
abundance: .
j_gene: TRBJ2-3
v_gene: TRBV6-2/TRBV6-3
CDR3nt: TGTGCCAGCAGTTACTGGGGCGGGAGACGCTCTAGCACAGATACGCAGTATTTT
CDR3aa: CASSYWGGRRSSTDTQYF

d_gene: .
abundance: many
j_gene: TRBJ2-7
v_gene: TRBV28
CDR3nt: TGTGCCAGCAGTTTATGGGACCTCACCTACGAGCAGTACTTC
CDR3aa: CASSLWDLTYEQYF

d_gene: TRBD1
abundance: .
j_gene: TRBJ1-5
v_gene: TRBV20-1
CDR3nt: TGCAGTGCTAGAGTTGAGGGGGCGCGTAATCAGCCCCAGCATTTT
CDR3aa: CSARVEGARNQPQHF

d_gene: .
abundance: few
j_gene: TRBJ2-3
v_gene: TRBV30
CDR3nt: TGTGCCTGGAGTGCGCAGGGGAAAAGCACAGATACGCAGTATTTT
CDR3aa: CAWSAQGKSTDTQYF

d_gene: TRBD1
abundance: many
j_gene: TRBJ1-1
v_gene: TRBV3-1
CDR3nt: TGTGCCAGCAGCCAAGAGGCCTATACAGGGGACACTGAAGCTTTCTTT
CDR3aa: CASSQEAYTGDTEAFF

d_gene: .
abundance: many
j_gene: TRBJ1-1
v_gene: TRBV11-1
CDR3nt: TGTGCCAGCAGCTTAGTCGTCAAGACGGTCGCTTTCTTT
CDR3aa: CASSLVVKTVAFF

d_gene: TRBD2
abundance: many
j_gene: TRBJ2-1
v_gene: TRBV2
CDR3nt: TGTGCCAGCAGTCGAACCCTAGCGGGAGGTTCCAATGAGCAGTTCTTC
CDR3aa: CASSRTLAGGSNEQFF

d_gene: .
abundance: many
j_gene: TRBJ2-7
v_gene: TRBV7-8
CDR3nt: TGTGCCAGCAGCCCAAGGAGGTTGTTCTACGAGCAGTACTTC
CDR3aa: CASSPRRLFYEQYF

d_gene: .
abundance: many
j_gene: TRBJ2-1
v_gene: TRBV7-9
CDR3nt: TGTGCCAGCAGACGCGTAGGGAGCTCCTACAATGAGCAGTTCTTC
CDR3aa: CASRRVGSSYNEQFF

d_gene: TRBD1
abundance: .
j_gene: TRBJ1-5
v_gene: TRBV28
CDR3nt: TGTGCCGTCAAAGGGCACGCGAACACAGGGGGCGGGAGCAATCAGCCCCAGCATTTT
CDR3aa: CAVKGHANTGGGSNQPQHF

d_gene: TRBD1
abundance: .
j_gene: TRBJ2-7
v_gene: TRBV4-1
CDR3nt: TGCGCCAGCAGCCAAGGACAGGGGAAATCTTACGAGCAGTACTTC
CDR3aa: CASSQGQGKSYEQYF

d_gene: .
abundance: few
j_gene: TRBJ1-1
v_gene: TRBV4-3
CDR3nt: TGCGCCAGCAGCCAGGGGCAGCTAAACACTGAAGCTTTCTTT
CDR3aa: CASSQGQLNTEAFF

d_gene: .
abundance: many
j_gene: TRBJ2-7
v_gene: TRBV12-3/TRBV12-4
CDR3nt: TGTGCCAGCAGTTTAGGACAGGCCCTTGACGAGCAGTACTTC
CDR3aa: CASSLGQALDEQYF

d_gene: .
abundance: many
j_gene: TRBJ2-4
v_gene: TRBV2
CDR3nt: TGTGCCAGCAGCGAGACGGGAATTCAGTACTTC
CDR3aa: CASSETGIQYF

d_gene: TRBD1
abundance: many
j_gene: TRBJ1-2
v_gene: TRBV20-1
CDR3nt: TGCAGTGCTAGTCCCCGACAGGGTGCGTATGGCTACACCTTC
CDR3aa: CSASPRQGAYGYTF

d_gene: .
abundance: many
j_gene: TRBJ2-1
v_gene: TRBV5-1
CDR3nt: TGCGCCAGCAGCTTGGCCTGGGGAAGCTCCTACAATGAGCAGTTCTTC
CDR3aa: CASSLAWGSSYNEQFF

d_gene: .
abundance: many
j_gene: TRBJ2-7
v_gene: TRBV28
CDR3nt: TGTGCCAGCAGCGCCGGGATAAACTACGAGCAGTACTTC
CDR3aa: CASSAGINYEQYF

d_gene: .
abundance: .
j_gene: TRBJ2-7
v_gene: TRBV19
CDR3nt: TGTGCCAGTAGTATATTCGGCTCCGGAGCCTACGAGCAGTACTTC
CDR3aa: CASSIFGSGAYEQYF

d_gene: TRBD1
abundance: few
j_gene: TRBJ1-6
v_gene: TRBV15
CDR3nt: TGTGCCACCAGCAGAGACAGGGGGCTTGGGTCACCCCTCCACTTT
CDR3aa: CATSRDRGLGSPLHF

d_gene: TRBD2
abundance: .
j_gene: TRBJ2-5
v_gene: TRBV20-1
CDR3nt: TGCAGTGCTAGATCCCCCCGGGCTAGCGGGATGACGCAAGAGACCCAGTACTTC
CDR3aa: CSARSPRASGMTQETQYF

d_gene: .
abundance: many
j_gene: TRBJ2-7
v_gene: TRBV7-2
CDR3nt: TGTGCCAGCAGCCCTCGGGACGGGGAATACGAGCAGTACTTC
CDR3aa: CASSPRDGEYEQYF

d_gene: TRBD2
abundance: .
j_gene: TRBJ2-1
v_gene: TRBV7-2
CDR3nt: TGTGCCAGCAGCTTAGCGCTAGCAGCGGGAGAGTTTGGGAATGAGCAGTTCTTC
CDR3aa: CASSLALAAGEFGNEQFF

d_gene: .
abundance: many
j_gene: TRBJ1-1
v_gene: TRBV27
CDR3nt: TGTGCCAGCAGTCCATCACAAGGAGGGGGATTTGAAGCTTTCTTT
CDR3aa: CASSPSQGGGFEAFF

d_gene: .
abundance: many
j_gene: TRBJ2-7
v_gene: TRBV29-1
CDR3nt: TGCAGCGTAATCGGAGGACGGAGTGAAGAGCAGTACTTC
CDR3aa: CSVIGGRSEEQYF

d_gene: .
abundance: many
j_gene: TRBJ2-1
v_gene: TRBV6-6
CDR3nt: TGTGCCAGCAGTTACCCGGGGACCCACAATGAGCAGTTCTTC
CDR3aa: CASSYPGTHNEQFF

d_gene: TRBD2
abundance: many
j_gene: TRBJ2-1
v_gene: TRBV6-1
CDR3nt: TGTGCCAGCAGTTTGGGGAGGGCGGGGTACAATGAGCAGTTCTTC
CDR3aa: CASSLGRAGYNEQFF

d_gene: .
abundance: many
j_gene: TRBJ2-7
v_gene: TRBV2
CDR3nt: TGTGCCAGCAGGGATTTGGTCTACGAGCAGTACTTC
CDR3aa: CASRDLVYEQYF

d_gene: TRBD1
abundance: .
j_gene: TRBJ2-7
v_gene: TRBV3-1
CDR3nt: TGTGCCAGCAGCCGAGGGACAGACTTTTCCTACGAGCAGTACTTC
CDR3aa: CASSRGTDFSYEQYF

d_gene: .
abundance: .
j_gene: TRBJ1-1
v_gene: TRBV7-9
CDR3nt: TGTGCCAGCAGCTTAGCGCGAGGTTATTCTCGGGACGGGGATCTGAAGCAAGCTTTCTTT
CDR3aa: CASSLARGYSRDGDLKQAFF

d_gene: .
abundance: .
j_gene: TRBJ1-3
v_gene: TRBV5-8
CDR3nt: TGTGCCAGCAGCTCGGGAATGGGGAACGGAAACACCATATATTTT
CDR3aa: CASSSGMGNGNTIYF

d_gene: .
abundance: many
j_gene: TRBJ2-1
v_gene: TRBV9
CDR3nt: TGTGCCAGCAGCGTAGTTCCTCACACCTACAATGAGCAGTTCTTC
CDR3aa: CASSVVPHTYNEQFF

d_gene: .
abundance: many
j_gene: TRBJ2-2
v_gene: TRBV15
CDR3nt: TGTGCCACCCGTGGAGGGAAAGGTAGCGGGGAGCTGTTTTTT
CDR3aa: CATRGGKGSGELFF

d_gene: TRBD2
abundance: many
j_gene: TRBJ2-5
v_gene: TRBV6-2/TRBV6-3
CDR3nt: TGTGCCAGCAGAGGACTAGCGAGCGGGATCGGTGAGACCCAGTACTTC
CDR3aa: CASRGLASGIGETQYF

d_gene: .
abundance: many
j_gene: TRBJ1-1
v_gene: TRBV30
CDR3nt: TGTGCCTGGAGTGTACAGGAGGGGATCACTGAAGCTTTCTTT
CDR3aa: CAWSVQEGITEAFF